This T cell receptor (beta chain) was sequenced for a study of blood T cell repertoires in COVID-19. As for the study in general: COVID-19 samples, acute and convalescent, were from the United States, Italy and Spain. Nucleic acid was either cDNA or gDNA, and it came from T cells, B-cell-depleted T cells, or PBMCs.

Original methodology: Amplification of reference gene primers was used by the study to estimate nucleated cell counts. The data were produced by immunoSEQ multiplex PCR, yet TCRdb's version contains in-frame clones alone and is incomplete. The V and J calls and clone size were taken over from that table, and D and trimming were inferred from the DNA. The sample contains some 460,000 clones, 85% to 90% of which appear only once. This CDR3 is 17 amino acids long. Germline V gene data show CDR1 as MNHEY and CDR2 as SMNVEV (reference sequence). V was shortened by 2 bases and J by 0 bases, with 14 bases between the two germline ends.

The sequence derives from a young woman with acute or convalescent COVID-19. Material for sequencing was peripheral blood. This chain uses TRBV27 with TRBJ2-4, with D possibly being TRBD1 (6 bases). The CDR3 loop is CASSLGVDSLAKNIQYF. The CDR3 DNA reads as TGTGCCAGCAGTTTAGGGGTGGACAGTCTAGCCAAAAACATTCAGTACTTC.